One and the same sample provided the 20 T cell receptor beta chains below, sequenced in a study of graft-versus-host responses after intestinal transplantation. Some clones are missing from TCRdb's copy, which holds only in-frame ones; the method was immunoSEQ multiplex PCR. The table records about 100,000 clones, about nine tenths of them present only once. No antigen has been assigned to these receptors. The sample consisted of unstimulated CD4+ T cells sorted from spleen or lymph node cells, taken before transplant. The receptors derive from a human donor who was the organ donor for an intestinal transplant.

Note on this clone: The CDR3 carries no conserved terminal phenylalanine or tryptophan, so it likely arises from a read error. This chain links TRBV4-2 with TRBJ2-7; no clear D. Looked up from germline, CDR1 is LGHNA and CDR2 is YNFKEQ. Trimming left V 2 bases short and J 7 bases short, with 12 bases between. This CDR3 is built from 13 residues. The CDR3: CASSQSFGREQYS. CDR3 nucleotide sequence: TGTGCCAGCAGCCAAAGTTTCGGACGGGAGCAGTACTCC.

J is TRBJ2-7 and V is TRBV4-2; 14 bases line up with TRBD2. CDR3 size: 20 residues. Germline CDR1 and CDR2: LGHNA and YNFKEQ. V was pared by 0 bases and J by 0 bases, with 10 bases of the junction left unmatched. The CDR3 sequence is CASSQDNYGLAGGRSYEQYF. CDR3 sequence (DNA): TGTGCCAGCAGCCAAGATAATTATGGACTAGCGGGGGGACGCTCCTACGAGCAGTACTTC.

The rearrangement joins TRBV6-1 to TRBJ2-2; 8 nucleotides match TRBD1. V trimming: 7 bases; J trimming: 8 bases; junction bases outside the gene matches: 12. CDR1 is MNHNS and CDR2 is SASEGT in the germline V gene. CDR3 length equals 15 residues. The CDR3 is CASILAQGVNGELFF. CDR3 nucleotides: TGTGCCAGCATTCTAGCACAGGGGGTAAATGGGGAGCTGTTTTTT.

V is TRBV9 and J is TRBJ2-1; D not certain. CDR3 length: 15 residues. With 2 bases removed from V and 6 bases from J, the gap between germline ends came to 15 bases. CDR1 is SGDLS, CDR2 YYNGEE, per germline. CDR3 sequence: CASSVLAEPFNEQFF. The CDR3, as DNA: TGTGCCAGCAGCGTCTTGGCGGAACCCTTCAATGAGCAGTTCTTC.

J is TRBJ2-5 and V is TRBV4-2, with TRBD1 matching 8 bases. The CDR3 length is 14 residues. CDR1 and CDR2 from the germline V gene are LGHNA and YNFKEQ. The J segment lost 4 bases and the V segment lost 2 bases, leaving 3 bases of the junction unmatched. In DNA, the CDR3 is TGTGCCAGCAGCCAACCGGGACAGGTAGAGACCCAGTACTTC. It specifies CASSQPGQVETQYF.

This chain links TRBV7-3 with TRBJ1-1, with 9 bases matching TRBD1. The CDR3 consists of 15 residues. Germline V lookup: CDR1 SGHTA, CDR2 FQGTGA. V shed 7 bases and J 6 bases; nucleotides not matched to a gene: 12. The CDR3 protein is CASTLGTGRPPEAFF. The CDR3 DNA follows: TGTGCCAGCACCCTTGGGACAGGGAGGCCGCCTGAAGCTTTCTTT.

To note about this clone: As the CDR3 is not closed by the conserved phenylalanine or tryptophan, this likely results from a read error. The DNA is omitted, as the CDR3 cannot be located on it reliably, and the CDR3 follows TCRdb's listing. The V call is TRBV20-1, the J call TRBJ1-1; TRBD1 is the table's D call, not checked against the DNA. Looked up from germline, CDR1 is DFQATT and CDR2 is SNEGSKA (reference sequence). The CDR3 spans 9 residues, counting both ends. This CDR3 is CSADGTGFN.

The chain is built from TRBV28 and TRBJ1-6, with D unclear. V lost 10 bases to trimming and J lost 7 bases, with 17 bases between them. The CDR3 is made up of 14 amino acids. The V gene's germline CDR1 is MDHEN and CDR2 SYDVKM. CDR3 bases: TGTGCCACCGCGCGCCTCCAAGAGAATTCACCCCTCCACTTT. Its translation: CATARLQENSPLHF.

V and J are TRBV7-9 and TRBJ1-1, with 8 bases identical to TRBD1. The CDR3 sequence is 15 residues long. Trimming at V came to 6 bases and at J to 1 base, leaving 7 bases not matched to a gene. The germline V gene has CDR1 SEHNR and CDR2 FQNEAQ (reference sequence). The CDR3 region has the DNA TGTGCCAGCAGTCAACCCGACAGGGGGAACACTGAAGCTTTCTTT. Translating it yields CASSQPDRGNTEAFF.

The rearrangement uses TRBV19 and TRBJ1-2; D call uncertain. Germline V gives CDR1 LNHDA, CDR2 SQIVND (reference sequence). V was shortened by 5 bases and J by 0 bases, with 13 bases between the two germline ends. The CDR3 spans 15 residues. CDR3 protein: CASSPRRETNYGYTF. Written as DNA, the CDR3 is TGTGCCAGTAGTCCTCGGAGGGAAACTAACTATGGCTACACCTTC.

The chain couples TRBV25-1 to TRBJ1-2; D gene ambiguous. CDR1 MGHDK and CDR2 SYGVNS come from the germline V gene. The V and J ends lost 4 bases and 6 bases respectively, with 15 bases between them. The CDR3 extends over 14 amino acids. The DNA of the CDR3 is TGTGCCAGCAGTGCCCTGACTAGGGAAAATGGCTACACCTTC. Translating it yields CASSALTRENGYTF.

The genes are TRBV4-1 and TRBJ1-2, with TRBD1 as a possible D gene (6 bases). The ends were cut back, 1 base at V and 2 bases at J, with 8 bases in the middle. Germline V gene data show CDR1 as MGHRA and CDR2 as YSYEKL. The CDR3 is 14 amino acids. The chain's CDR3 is CASSQARGNYGYTF. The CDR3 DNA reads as TGCGCCAGCAGCCAAGCTAGGGGGAACTATGGCTACACCTTC.

CDR3 residues: CASSLGPGGMSGELFF. In DNA, the CDR3 is TGTGCCAGCAGCTTGGGGCCAGGGGGCATGTCCGGGGAGCTGTTTTTT. The chain employs TRBV5-6 and TRBJ2-2; 8 bases line up with TRBD1. V trimming: 0 bases; J trimming: 6 bases; junction bases outside the gene matches: 7. The CDR3 runs 16 residues. Looked up from germline, CDR1 is SGHDT and CDR2 is YYEEEE.

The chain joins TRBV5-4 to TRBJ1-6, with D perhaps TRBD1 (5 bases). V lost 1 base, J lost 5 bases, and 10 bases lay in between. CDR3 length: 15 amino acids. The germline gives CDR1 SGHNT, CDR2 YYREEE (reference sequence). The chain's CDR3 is CASSLSGGNNSPLHF. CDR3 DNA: TGTGCCAGCAGCTTGAGTGGGGGGAATAATTCACCCCTCCACTTT.

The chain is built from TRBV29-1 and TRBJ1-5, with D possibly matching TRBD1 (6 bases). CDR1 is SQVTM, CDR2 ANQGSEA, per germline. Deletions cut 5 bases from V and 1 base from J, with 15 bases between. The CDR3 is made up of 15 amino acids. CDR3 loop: CSVSGGAGSNQPQHF. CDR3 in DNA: TGCAGCGTTTCGGGGGGGGCTGGAAGCAATCAGCCCCAGCATTTT.

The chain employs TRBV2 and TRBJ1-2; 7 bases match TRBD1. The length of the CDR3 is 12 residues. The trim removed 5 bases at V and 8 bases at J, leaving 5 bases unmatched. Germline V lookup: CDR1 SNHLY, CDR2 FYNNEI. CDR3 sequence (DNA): TGTGCCAGCAGTTACAGGGGAGAGGGCTACACCTTC. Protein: CASSYRGEGYTF.

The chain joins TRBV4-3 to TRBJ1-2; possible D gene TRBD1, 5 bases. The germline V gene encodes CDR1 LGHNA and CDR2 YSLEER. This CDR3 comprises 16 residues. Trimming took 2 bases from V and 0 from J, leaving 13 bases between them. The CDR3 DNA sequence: TGCGCCAGCAGCCAAAAGGTGGGGGGTCCTAACTATGGCTACACCTTC. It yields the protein CASSQKVGGPNYGYTF.

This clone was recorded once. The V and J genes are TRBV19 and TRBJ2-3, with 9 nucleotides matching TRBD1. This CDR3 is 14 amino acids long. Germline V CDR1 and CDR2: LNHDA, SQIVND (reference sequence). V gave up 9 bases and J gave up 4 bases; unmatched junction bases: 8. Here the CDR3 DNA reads TGTGCCAGCAAACCCCGGGACAGGGCAGATACGCAGTATTTT. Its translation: CASKPRDRADTQYF.

For the CDR3, the DNA is TGTGCCAGCAGCCAAGACTCTCGACAGGGTAACATGGCTAATTCACCCCTCCACTTT. This codes for CASSQDSRQGNMANSPLHF. The chain couples TRBV4-2 to TRBJ1-6; 7 positions match TRBD1. Germline V gene sequence: CDR1 LGHNA, CDR2 YNFKEQ. The V and J ends lost 0 bases and 6 bases, in that order; junction bases with no gene match: 14. The CDR3 is 19 residues long.

This CDR3 reads CASSIGVAGALNIQYF. DNA for the CDR3: TGTGCCAGTAGTATAGGAGTAGCGGGGGCCTTAAACATTCAGTACTTC. This chain links TRBV19 with TRBJ2-4; 9 bases align to TRBD2. Trimming took 1 base from V and 6 from J; bases not matched to a gene: 7. CDR1 LNHDA and CDR2 SQIVND come from the germline V gene (reference sequence). The length of the CDR3 is 16 residues.